This T cell receptor beta chain was documented in a study of shared clonotypes between healthy human individuals. Terminally differentiated effector memory CD45RA+ cells were excluded by CCR7 positive selection of CD45RO-negative cells. Here immunoSEQ multiplex PCR was the method, and the copy in TCRdb shows in-frame clones only, minus some. The table records about 2.1 million clones, 85% to 95% of them present only once. Sequenced material: naive CD8+ T cells from PBMCs. The clonotype was recovered from a man in his late teens or twenties in good health. Some clones in this sample may be carry-over from other donors' samples.

CDR3: CASGLVLGGGLDSYNEQFF. CDR3 DNA sequence: TGTGCTAGTGGTTTGGTACTGGGAGGGGGGCTAGACTCCTACAATGAGCAGTTCTTC. V and J are TRBV12-5 and TRBJ2-1, with D perhaps matching TRBD2 (7 bases). This CDR3 has 19 residues. The germline V gene encodes CDR1 LGHNT and CDR2 FRNRAP. V lost 0 bases, J lost 0 bases, and 18 bases lay in between.